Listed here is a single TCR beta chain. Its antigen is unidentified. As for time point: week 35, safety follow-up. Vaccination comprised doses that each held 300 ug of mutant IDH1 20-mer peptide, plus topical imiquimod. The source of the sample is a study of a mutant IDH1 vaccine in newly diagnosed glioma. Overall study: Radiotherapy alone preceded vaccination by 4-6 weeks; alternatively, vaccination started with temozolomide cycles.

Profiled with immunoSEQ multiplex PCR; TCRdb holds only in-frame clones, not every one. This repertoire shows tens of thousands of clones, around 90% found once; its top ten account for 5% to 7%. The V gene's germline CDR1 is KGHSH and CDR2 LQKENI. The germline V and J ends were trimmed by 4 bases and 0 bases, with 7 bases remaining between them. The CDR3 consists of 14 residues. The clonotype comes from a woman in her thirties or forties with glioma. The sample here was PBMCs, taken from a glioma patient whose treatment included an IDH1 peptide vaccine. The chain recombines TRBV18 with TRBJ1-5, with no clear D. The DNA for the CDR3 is TGTGCCAGCTCACAGGGCCGTAGCAATCAGCCCCAGCATTTT. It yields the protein CASSQGRSNQPQHF.